Listed below are T cell receptor beta chains from one sample, sequenced in a study of OX40 agonist ivuxolimab in advanced cancers. Sequencing used immunoSEQ multiplex PCR; TCRdb keeps in-frame clones, though not all of them. The sample carries 90,000 to 150,000 clones, around 91% recorded once. The specimen was CD4+ or CD8+ T cells sorted from blood, collected in a trial of the OX40 agonist ivuxolimab. These receptor sequences come from an adult with an advanced solid tumor such as melanoma, head and neck, liver or kidney cancer. CDR3s include the opening cysteine and the closing phenylalanine or tryptophan. A D gene is named only where the DNA matches it firmly. The size entry is marked missing in some rows and otherwise reads once, few, many or a size class.

V	D	size	J	CDR3	DNA
TRBV25-1	TRBD1	-	TRBJ1-2	CATRPWTGRNYGYTF	TGTGCCACCAGACCCTGGACAGGGAGAAACTATGGCTACACCTTC
TRBV27	TRBD1	-	TRBJ2-3	CASSFVEGNRGGTDTQYF	TGTGCCAGCAGTTTCGTTGAAGGAAACAGGGGGGGCACAGATACGCAGTATTTT
TRBV30	-	-	TRBJ2-7	CAWSNREQYF	TGTGCCTGGAGTAACCGCGAGCAGTACTTC
TRBV5-4	-	once	TRBJ2-7	CASSTGPQGEQYF	TGTGCCAGCAGTACCGGGCCTCAGGGTGAGCAGTACTTC
TRBV7-2	TRBD2	once	TRBJ2-1	CASSEAGGGAYNEQFF	TGTGCCAGCAGCGAGGCGGGCGGGGGGGCCTACAATGAGCAGTTCTTC
TRBV9	TRBD1	-	TRBJ2-5	CASSAGTGKTETQYF	TGTGCCAGCAGCGCTGGGACAGGGAAGACGGAGACCCAGTACTTC
TRBV7-9	TRBD1	-	TRBJ1-2	CASSSGQGYEEDYTF	TGTGCCAGCAGCTCGGGACAGGGGTATGAGGAAGACTACACCTTC
TRBV5-5	-	-	TRBJ1-1	CASSFGTFNTEAFF	TGTGCCAGCAGCTTCGGTACATTTAACACTGAAGCTTTCTTT
TRBV27	-	-	TRBJ1-3	CASSFGTGNTIYF	TGTGCCAGCAGTTTCGGCACTGGAAACACCATATATTTT
TRBV7-2	TRBD1	-	TRBJ2-5	CASSSTGTGWETQYF	TGTGCCAGCAGCTCGACAGGGACAGGGTGGGAGACCCAGTACTTC
TRBV10-1	TRBD1	-	TRBJ2-7	CASNRGKSYEQYF	TGCGCCAGCAACAGGGGTAAATCCTACGAGCAGTACTTC
TRBV28	-	-	TRBJ1-1	CASSSDLGAFF	TGTGCCAGCAGCAGTGATCTTGGAGCTTTCTTT
TRBV7-2	-	once	TRBJ2-7	CASSQSHGSYEQYF	TGTGCCAGCAGCCAGAGTCACGGTTCCTACGAGCAGTACTTC
TRBV7-3	-	-	TRBJ2-5	CASSPNGARETQYF	TGTGCCAGCAGCCCAAACGGAGCCCGAGAGACCCAGTACTTC
TRBV21-1	-	-	TRBJ2-5	CASSKVRTAETQYF	TGTGCCAGCAGCAAAGTAAGGACGGCAGAGACCCAGTACTTC
TRBV7-9	-	-	TRBJ1-1	CASSPTSSPGLNTEAFF	TGTGCCAGCAGCCCCACGAGTAGCCCTGGCCTGAACACTGAAGCTTTCTTT
TRBV5-1	-	-	TRBJ1-1	CASSLEDQRMNTEAFF	TGCGCCAGCAGCTTGGAAGACCAAAGGATGAACACTGAAGCTTTCTTT
TRBV30	-	-	TRBJ2-2	CAWSRQVTGELFF	TGTGCCTGGAGTAGACAGGTCACCGGGGAGCTGTTTTTT
TRBV7-2	-	-	TRBJ2-2	CASSSGLGGGELFF	TGTGCCAGCAGCTCAGGTCTGGGGGGCGGGGAGCTGTTTTTT
TRBV7-2	-	-	TRBJ2-3	CASSLSYDTQYF	TGTGCCAGCAGCTTATCCTACGATACGCAGTATTTT
TRBV30	TRBD2	-	TRBJ2-3	CAWTTLAGATDTQYF	TGTGCCTGGACCACGCTAGCGGGGGCCACAGATACGCAGTATTTT
TRBV10-3	-	-	TRBJ2-5	CAISDRAGKETQYF	TGTGCCATCAGTGACAGGGCGGGGAAAGAGACCCAGTACTTC
TRBV7-2	-	once	TRBJ1-1	CASSSVGVGATARAFF	TGTGCCAGCAGCTCGGTGGGGGTCGGGGCCACCGCTAGAGCTTTCTTT
TRBV11-3	TRBD1	-	TRBJ2-7	CASSRPPKGASYEQYF	TGTGCCAGCAGCCGGCCCCCTAAGGGGGCCTCCTACGAGCAGTACTTC
TRBV5-8	-	-	TRBJ1-6	CASSLVRADSPLHF	TGTGCCAGCAGCTTGGTTAGGGCGGATTCACCCCTCCACTTT
TRBV18	-	-	TRBJ1-1	CASSPTLGFQAFF	TGTGCCAGCTCACCAACGCTAGGGTTTCAAGCTTTCTTT
TRBV5-1	TRBD2	-	TRBJ2-5	CASSRNSGTSGGTQYF	TGCGCCAGCAGCAGGAACTCCGGGACTAGCGGGGGGACCCAGTACTTC
TRBV7-9	-	-	TRBJ2-1	CASSFARGAGSSYNEQFF	TGTGCCAGCAGCTTCGCAAGAGGAGCGGGTAGCTCCTACAATGAGCAGTTCTTC
TRBV6-1	-	once	TRBJ2-6	CASSEDPFFVSGANVLTF	TGTGCCAGCAGTGAAGATCCGTTCTTTGTCTCTGGGGCCAACGTCCTGACTTTC
TRBV4-1	TRBD1	once	TRBJ2-7	CASSHPPGTALYEQYF	TGCGCCAGCAGCCACCCACCGGGGACAGCGCTCTACGAGCAGTACTTC
TRBV30	-	-	TRBJ2-7	CVYGRGHEQYF	TGTGTCTACGGCAGGGGTCACGAGCAGTACTTC
TRBV28	-	-	TRBJ2-5	CASSSGQGSPETQYF	TGTGCCAGCAGTTCCGGACAAGGGAGTCCAGAGACCCAGTACTTC
TRBV7-9	-	-	TRBJ1-2	CASSYTSNYGYTF	TGTGCCAGCAGCTATACAAGCAACTATGGCTACACCTTC
TRBV10-3	-	-	TRBJ2-3	CAISEGGALSTDTQYF	TGTGCCATCAGTGAGGGCGGGGCCCTCTCCACAGATACGCAGTATTTT
TRBV9	TRBD1	-	TRBJ1-6	CASSAHRGQDYNSPLHF	TGTGCCAGCAGCGCGCACAGGGGGCAAGACTATAATTCACCCCTCCACTTT
TRBV4-3	-	-	TRBJ2-4	CASSQVLGGTKNIQYF	TGCGCCAGCAGCCAAGTCCTCGGGGGTACCAAAAACATTCAGTACTTC
TRBV6-1	TRBD1	-	TRBJ1-4	CASSEAPGGRGGNEKLFF	TGTGCCAGCAGTGAAGCGCCAGGGGGCAGGGGCGGTAATGAAAAACTGTTTTTT
TRBV30	-	-	TRBJ1-6	CAWSRVGNSPLHF	TGTGCCTGGAGTAGAGTCGGGAATTCACCCCTCCACTTT
TRBV10-1	TRBD1	-	TRBJ1-2	CASSKGQSHGYTF	TGCGCCAGCAGTAAGGGACAGTCTCACGGCTACACCTTC
TRBV2	-	-	TRBJ1-5	CASDSGYNQPQHF	TGTGCCAGCGATTCAGGATATAATCAGCCCCAGCATTTT
TRBV15	-	-	TRBJ2-7	CATSSGGLIYEQYF	TGTGCCACCAGCAGCGGGGGGCTAATCTACGAGCAGTACTTC
TRBV11-2	-	-	TRBJ2-3	CASSLYIVTDTQYF	TGTGCCAGCAGCTTATACATCGTCACAGATACGCAGTATTTT
TRBV7-2	-	-	TRBJ2-7	CASSFDRYEQYF	TGTGCCAGCAGCTTTGATAGGTACGAGCAGTACTTC
TRBV30	-	-	TRBJ2-7	CAWSANFRESYEQYF	TGTGCCTGGAGTGCCAACTTCCGAGAGAGCTACGAGCAGTACTTC
TRBV25-1	-	-	TRBJ1-4	CASSQGWTNEKLFF	TGTGCCAGCAGCCAGGGATGGACTAATGAAAAACTGTTTTTT
TRBV7-2	TRBD1	-	TRBJ1-2	CASSLEQGALGYGYTF	TGTGCCAGCAGCTTAGAACAGGGGGCCCTGGGCTATGGCTACACCTTC
TRBV7-9	-	-	TRBJ2-3	CASSFPGSTDTQYF	TGTGCCAGCAGCTTTCCAGGGTCCACAGATACGCAGTATTTT
TRBV7-2	TRBD2	-	TRBJ2-1	CASSVRTLAGGYNEQFF	TGTGCCAGCAGCGTCAGAACCTTAGCGGGGGGTTACAATGAGCAGTTCTTC
TRBV18	-	-	TRBJ1-1	CASSPGGVLNTEAFF	TGTGCCAGCTCACCGGGTGGAGTGCTGAACACTGAAGCTTTCTTT
TRBV4-2	TRBD2	-	TRBJ2-1	CASSTTSGGDNEQFF	TGTGCCAGCAGCACCACTAGCGGGGGTGACAATGAGCAGTTCTTC
TRBV10-1	-	few	TRBJ2-7	CASSAPIVGGRYF	TGCGCCAGCAGTGCCCCCATCGTAGGGGGTCGGTACTTC
TRBV9	TRBD2	-	TRBJ2-5	CASSVGVAGAQETQYF	TGTGCCAGCAGCGTAGGGGTAGCGGGGGCCCAAGAGACCCAGTACTTC